This T cell receptor (beta chain) was identified during a study of blood T cell repertoires in COVID-19. The overall study: PBMCs, B-cell-depleted T cells, or T cells were the source of the cDNA or gDNA that made up the material.

Clones were sequenced by immunoSEQ multiplex PCR, and TCRdb holds only the in-frame ones, with some missing. The table has under 95,000 clones, 85% seen once. There are 15 residues in the CDR3. V lost 4 bases, J lost 3 bases, and 9 bases stayed unmatched. Germline V gives CDR1 MDHEN, CDR2 SYDVKM. Followed over time, Seattle patients had been enrolled while infection was active. This receptor was obtained from a man over 45 with COVID-19, enrolled during active disease. Sequenced input: peripheral blood. J is TRBJ2-7 and V is TRBV28; TRBD1 matches at 7 bases. The CDR3 spells CASSSHTGAYYEQYF. The CDR3, as DNA: TGTGCCAGCAGTTCTCATACAGGGGCATACTACGAGCAGTACTTC.